The rows below give T cell receptor beta chains drawn from one sample of a study of post-analysis software for immune sequencing data. TCRdb ran MiXCR on the PCR reads and lists one entry per CDR3 protein. This sample has 400,000 to 500,000 distinct CDR3 sequences; less than 40% occur once, and the top ten carry approximately 7.6%. Material for sequencing was blood. The source is a girl aged 2 to 9 with multiple sclerosis. Both conserved end residues are part of each CDR3. The D gene is left open where the match is weak. The size of a clone is reported for some rows only, either as once, few or many, or as a class for expanded clones.

few,TRBJ2-7,TRBV5-8,TRBD2,CASSWGRLAGGYEQYF,TGTGCCAGCAGCTGGGGAAGACTAGCGGGGGGTTACGAGCAGTACTTC
few,TRBJ2-7,TRBV3-1,NA,CASSLTPGASEQYF,TGTGCCAGCAGCCTAACCCCCGGGGCCAGCGAGCAGTACTTC
NA,TRBJ1-1,TRBV29-1,NA,CSVSGVPTEAFF,TGCAGCGTCTCTGGGGTACCCACTGAAGCTTTCTTT
NA,TRBJ2-3,TRBV9,TRBD2,CASSESGKGTDTQYF,TGTGCCAGCAGCGAGAGCGGGAAAGGAACAGATACGCAGTATTTT
NA,TRBJ2-3,TRBV12-3/TRBV12-4,NA,CAGGTGTDTQYF,TGTGCCGGCGGGACAGGCACAGATACGCAGTATTTT
NA,TRBJ2-1,TRBV15,NA,CATSNLQRGHEQFF,TGTGCCACCAGCAACCTCCAGCGAGGCCATGAGCAGTTCTTC
NA,TRBJ1-4,TRBV29-1,NA,CSVERGVGEKLFF,TGCAGCGTTGAGCGCGGGGTGGGAGAAAAACTGTTTTTT
NA,TRBJ2-7,TRBV25-1,NA,CASSPQGFNNEQYF,TGTGCCAGCAGTCCCCAGGGGTTCAACAATGAGCAGTACTTC
NA,TRBJ2-7,TRBV11-2,NA,CASSLGGDLSEQYF,TGTGCCAGCAGCTTAGGGGGGGATCTCTCCGAGCAGTACTTC
NA,TRBJ1-3,TRBV6-6,NA,CASGFSGNTIYF,TGTGCCAGTGGGTTCTCTGGAAACACCATATATTTT
NA,TRBJ1-5,TRBV6-6,NA,CASSLTALQHF,TGTGCCAGCAGTCTGACAGCACTCCAGCATTTT
few,TRBJ2-1,TRBV29-1,NA,CSVDTFIEQFF,TGCAGCGTTGATACCTTTATCGAGCAGTTCTTC
NA,TRBJ2-7,TRBV7-2,NA,CASSFESAREQYF,TGTGCCAGCAGCTTCGAGTCCGCGCGTGAGCAGTACTTC
many,TRBJ2-7,TRBV12-3/TRBV12-4,NA,CASSTGTPYEQYF,TGTGCCAGCAGTACCGGGACACCCTACGAGCAGTACTTC
few,TRBJ1-6,TRBV5-1,NA,CASSVQGNSPLHF,TGCGCCAGCAGCGTGCAGGGGAATTCACCCCTCCACTTT
once,TRBJ2-1,TRBV5-1,NA,CASSLRTGGGYNERFF,TGCGCCAGCAGCTTAAGGACAGGCGGGGGATACAATGAGCGGTTCTTC
NA,TRBJ1-4,TRBV7-9,TRBD1,CASSLAGTGNEKLFF,TGTGCCAGCAGCTTAGCAGGGACAGGCAATGAAAAACTGTTTTTT
NA,TRBJ1-2,TRBV28,TRBD1,CASSFSGQGGGYTF,TGTGCCAGCAGTTTCTCCGGACAGGGAGGTGGCTACACCTTC
NA,TRBJ2-5,TRBV15,NA,CATSAVVGKEETQYF,TGTGCCACCAGCGCAGTTGTCGGGAAGGAAGAGACCCAGTACTTC
NA,TRBJ1-1,TRBV28,NA,CASSYPLRGRHAGNTEAFF,TGTGCCAGCAGTTACCCCCTTCGGGGCAGGCACGCGGGGAACACTGAAGCTTTCTTT
NA,TRBJ1-2,TRBV6-5,TRBD1,CASSSLTGRTRGYTF,TGTGCCAGCAGTTCCCTGACAGGGAGAACGCGTGGCTACACCTTC
NA,TRBJ2-7,TRBV20-1,TRBD2,CSAVSGTSFVETKQYF,TGCAGTGCTGTCTCCGGGACTAGCTTCGTGGAAACAAAGCAGTACTTC
once,TRBJ1-5,TRBV6-6,NA,CASSGFRNNQPQHF,TGTGCCAGCAGTGGGTTCAGAAACAATCAGCCCCAGCATTTT
NA,TRBJ2-1,TRBV29-1,TRBD2,CSVEDSASGSYNEQFF,TGCAGCGTTGAAGATTCGGCTAGCGGCTCCTACAATGAGCAGTTCTTC
few,TRBJ2-1,TRBV5-1,NA,CASRGGADPYNEQFF,TGCGCCAGCAGAGGAGGAGCGGATCCTTACAATGAGCAGTTCTTC
NA,TRBJ2-1,TRBV20-1,TRBD2,CSVRGGRHSYNEQFF,TGCAGTGTCAGGGGCGGGAGGCACTCCTACAATGAGCAGTTCTTC
few,TRBJ2-7,TRBV5-1,NA,CASRAFGEQYF,TGCGCCAGCAGGGCCTTCGGCGAGCAGTACTTC
few,TRBJ1-1,TRBV10-3,NA,CAISDSWGKGDTEAFF,TGTGCCATCAGTGATAGCTGGGGTAAGGGGGACACTGAAGCTTTCTTT
few,TRBJ2-6,TRBV6-2/TRBV6-3,NA,CASITNSGANVLTF,TGTGCCAGCATCACCAATTCTGGGGCCAACGTCCTGACTTTC
few,TRBJ2-3,TRBV12-5,NA,CASGPGTTDTQYF,TGTGCTAGTGGCCCCGGGACGACAGATACGCAGTATTTT
few,TRBJ2-7,TRBV20-1,TRBD2,CSARVGSGRVSSYEQYF,TGCAGTGCTAGAGTGGGTAGCGGGAGGGTTAGCTCCTACGAGCAGTACTTC
NA,TRBJ2-3,TRBV7-3,NA,CASSLTGTGPDTQYF,TGTGCCAGCAGCTTAACCGGAACAGGGCCAGATACGCAGTATTTT
few,TRBJ1-2,TRBV5-5,NA,CASSLPGQSNYGYTF,TGTGCCAGCAGCTTGCCCGGACAGTCTAACTATGGCTACACCTTC
NA,TRBJ1-2,TRBV21-1,NA,CASSKSPGTGFYGYTF,TGTGCCAGCAGCAAAAGTCCCGGGACAGGGTTCTATGGCTACACCTTC
NA,TRBJ1-2,TRBV20-1,TRBD1,CSLGTGYYGYTF,TGCAGTTTGGGGACAGGGTACTATGGCTACACCTTC
few,TRBJ2-1,TRBV6-1,TRBD2,CASSLSARVAGGSEQFF,TGTGCCAGCAGCCTCTCGGCGAGGGTAGCGGGAGGTAGTGAGCAGTTCTTC
few,TRBJ1-1,TRBV20-1,TRBD1,CSAPRGTGGYEAFF,TGCAGTGCCCCCAGGGGGACAGGGGGTTATGAAGCTTTCTTT
NA,TRBJ2-7,TRBV20-1,TRBD1,CSAGQAFSYEQYF,TGCAGTGCTGGACAGGCGTTCTCCTACGAGCAGTACTTC
NA,TRBJ2-1,TRBV7-9,NA,CASSLKDSSYNEQFF,TGTGCCAGCAGCTTGAAGGACAGCTCCTACAATGAGCAGTTCTTC
NA,TRBJ2-7,TRBV27,NA,CASIYWITNDEQYF,TGTGCCAGCATTTATTGGATAACAAATGACGAGCAGTACTTC
once,TRBJ2-5,TRBV11-2,NA,CASSLWREQYF,TGTGCCAGCAGCTTATGGAGGGAGCAGTACTTC
NA,TRBJ1-5,TRBV20-1,NA,CSARVQSNQPQHF,TGCAGTGCTAGAGTACAGAGCAATCAGCCCCAGCATTTT
NA,TRBJ2-5,TRBV20-1,NA,CSAMGRDQETQYF,TGCAGTGCTATGGGGCGGGACCAAGAGACCCAGTACTTC
NA,TRBJ1-4,TRBV5-1,TRBD1,CASSSQGAQTNEKLFF,TGCGCCAGCAGCTCACAGGGGGCGCAGACTAATGAAAAACTGTTTTTT
NA,TRBJ1-2,TRBV24-1,TRBD1,CATSDRDSVYGYTF,TGTGCCACCAGTGATCGGGACAGCGTCTATGGCTACACCTTC
NA,TRBJ2-3,TRBV20-1,TRBD2,CSASPFGFLTSGYRTDTQYF,TGCAGTGCGAGCCCCTTTGGCTTTCTGACTAGCGGGTACCGCACAGATACGCAGTATTTT
few,TRBJ2-3,TRBV20-1,NA,CSAVRTDTQYF,TGCAGTGCTGTCCGCACAGATACGCAGTATTTT
NA,TRBJ2-7,TRBV5-1,NA,CASSLALATYSYEQYF,TGCGCCAGCAGCTTGGCTCTAGCGACCTACTCCTACGAGCAGTACTTC
few,TRBJ2-7,TRBV3-1,TRBD1,CASSKRDRDYEQYF,TGTGCCAGCAGCAAGAGGGACAGGGACTACGAGCAGTACTTC
few,TRBJ2-7,TRBV5-1,NA,CASSHTQGYEQYF,TGCGCCAGCAGTCATACACAGGGCTACGAGCAGTACTTC
NA,TRBJ2-7,TRBV6-6,TRBD1,CATASGTGTYEQYF,TGTGCCACAGCGTCCGGGACAGGGACCTACGAGCAGTACTTC
NA,TRBJ1-2,TRBV4-1,NA,CASSQDPWQGWGYTF,TGCGCCAGCAGCCAAGATCCGTGGCAGGGGTGGGGCTACACCTTC
many,TRBJ1-5,TRBV6-6,NA,CASNRIQGPLQHF,TGTGCCAGCAACAGAATACAGGGTCCGCTACAGCATTTT
NA,TRBJ2-7,TRBV5-1,NA,CASSLDPMAPPSYEQYF,TGCGCCAGCAGCTTGGACCCCATGGCTCCACCCTCCTACGAGCAGTACTTC